Each of the 7 T cell receptor beta chains below was sequenced from the same sample in a study of shared clonotypes between healthy human individuals. The protocol was immunoSEQ multiplex PCR, while the TCRdb copy is restricted to in-frame clones and leaves out a portion. The sample consists of about 660,000 clones, 74% of them appearing once. The sequencing sample was made of memory CD4+ T cells sorted from blood. Specified subset: CD45RA-negative fraction. These receptors were obtained from a woman in her 30s in good health.

The CDR3 DNA sequence: TGTGCCATCAGTGAGTCCCTCACGGAATACAATGAGCAGTTCTTC. Residues: CAISESLTEYNEQFF. The chain has TRBV10-3 and TRBJ2-1, with no clear D. The CDR3 covers 15 residues. From germline, CDR1 is ENHRY and CDR2 SYGVKD. V lost 0 bases, J lost 4 bases, and 10 bases lay in between.

The CDR3 sequence is CASSLDPAGAGGTQYF. CDR3 DNA: TGTGCCAGCAGTTTAGACCCAGCGGGAGCCGGGGGGACGCAGTATTTT. V and J are TRBV28 and TRBJ2-3; 8 nucleotides agree with TRBD2. V lost 2 bases and J lost 9; bases outside the gene matches: 13. Germline V gene data show CDR1 as MDHEN and CDR2 as SYDVKM. The CDR3 runs to 16 residues.

There are a few counts of this clone. The chain carries TRBV28 and TRBJ2-7; weak D call: TRBD2 (5 bases). Germline V gene sequence: CDR1 MDHEN, CDR2 SYDVKM. V was cut by 5 bases and J by 4 bases, with 12 bases left in between. This CDR3 contains 13 residues. The DNA for the CDR3 is TGTGCCAGCAGTGGAGAGGGCAGATACGAGCAGTACTTC. Its translation: CASSGEGRYEQYF.

The J gene is TRBJ1-6, the V gene TRBV5-1; TRBD1 matches at 7 bases. The germline V gene has CDR1 SGHRS and CDR2 YFSETQ. The CDR3 runs to 16 residues. Germline trimming cut 5 bases from V and 1 base from J; bases unmatched to any gene: 6. The CDR3 loop reads CASRRQGTSYNSPLHF. CDR3 DNA: TGCGCCAGCAGACGACAGGGAACGTCCTATAATTCACCCCTCCACTTT.

The genes are TRBV28 and TRBJ2-7; 9 bases align to TRBD1. V lost 6 bases and J lost 4; bases outside the gene matches: 13. The CDR3 is made up of 16 amino acids. Germline CDR1 MDHEN, CDR2 SYDVKM. The CDR3 sequence is CASSAIGIQGAYEQYF. In nucleotides, the CDR3 is TGTGCCAGCAGCGCGATAGGGATACAGGGGGCGTACGAGCAGTACTTC.

The rearrangement links TRBV2 to TRBJ1-5; a possible D gene is TRBD1 (5 bases). The CDR3 is 15 amino acids. Germline CDR1 is SNHLY and CDR2 is FYNNEI. Trimming left V 4 bases short and J 5 bases short, with 15 bases between. The CDR3 loop is CASSVSIGGHQPQHF. The CDR3 nucleotides are TGTGCCAGCAGTGTATCGATTGGGGGACATCAGCCCCAGCATTTT.

In regard to this clone: A much larger clonotype is one base distant, so this may be a read error. This sample includes further DNA sequences coding for the same CDR3. The CDR3 protein is CASSNSNQPQHF. In nucleotides, the CDR3 is TGTGCCAGCAGTAATAGCAATCAGCCCCAGCATTTT. The gene calls are TRBV6-6 and TRBJ1-5, with no clear D. Germline V gene sequence: CDR1 MNHNY, CDR2 SVGAGI (reference sequence). Trimming pared 5 bases from V and 0 bases from J, leaving 2 bases between. The CDR3 sequence is 12 residues long.